The 25 T cell receptor beta chains reported below all come from one sample, sequenced in a study of blood T cell repertoires in COVID-19. Only in-frame clones appear in the TCRdb table, and some are missing; sequencing was by immunoSEQ multiplex PCR. The sample consists of about 150,000 clones, almost 85% of them appearing once. Sequences were obtained from peripheral blood. The receptors were gathered from a human donor with acute or convalescent COVID-19. The donor label of this sample is uncertain.

V is TRBV5-1 and J is TRBJ1-5; D uncertain. The CDR3 contains 14 residues. Germline V gene lookup returns CDR1 SGHRS and CDR2 YFSETQ. V lost 4 bases, J lost 2 bases, and 10 bases lay in between. The CDR3: CASSQVGGNQPQHF. The CDR3 nucleotides read TGCGCCAGCAGCCAGGTTGGTGGCAATCAGCCCCAGCATTTT.

The chain recombines TRBV5-6 with TRBJ1-2; unclear D gene. The length of the CDR3 is 12 residues. Germline V gives CDR1 SGHDT, CDR2 YYEEEE. V dropped 1 base and J dropped 4 bases, with 5 bases sitting between them. The CDR3 DNA is TGTGCCAGCAGCTTGACAGCCTATGGCTACACCTTC. Its translation is CASSLTAYGYTF.

This chain links TRBV5-1 with TRBJ2-3; 9 positions match TRBD2. Trimming at V came to 0 bases and at J to 3 bases, leaving 2 bases not matched to a gene. Germline-derived CDR1 and CDR2 are SGHRS and YFSETQ. The CDR3 loop spans 15 amino acids. In DNA, the CDR3 is TGCGCCAGCAGCTTGGATCTAGCGGGGACAGATACGCAGTATTTT. Translated, it gives CASSLDLAGTDTQYF.

The rearrangement joins TRBV3-1 (or the pseudogene TRBV3-2) to TRBJ2-5; the D is unclear. The CDR3 runs to 12 residues. Between the trimmed V and J ends, which lost 4 bases and 13 bases, there was a span of 16 bases. The germline V gene has CDR1 LGHDT and CDR2 YNNKEL (reference sequence). The CDR3 sequence: CASSLTSGPPYF. In DNA, the CDR3 is TGTGCCAGCAGCCTGACTTCTGGCCCTCCGTACTTC.

Concerning this clone itself: A junction end diverges from the germline sequence, so it may reflect a read error. The gene calls are TRBV5-1 and TRBJ1-1, with D maybe TRBD1 (5 bases). The V gene's germline CDR1 is SGHRS and CDR2 YFSETQ. The CDR3 has 15 amino acids. CDR3 nucleotide sequence: TGCGCCAGCAACTTGGAGGAAGGGGTGGGCTCTGAAGCTTTCTTT. Its translation: CASNLEEGVGSEAFF. Full variable domain (missing parts from reference TRBV5-1 and TRBJ1-1): KAGVTQTPRYLIKTRGQQVTLSCSPISGHRSVSWYQQTPGQGLQFLFEYFSETQRNKGNFPGRFSGRQFSNSRSEMNVSTLELGDSALYLCASNLEEGVGSEAFFGQGTRLTVV.

The rearrangement joins TRBV2 to TRBJ2-7, with 7 bases aligning to TRBD2. The CDR3 consists of 13 residues. V gave up 8 bases and J gave up 3 bases; unmatched junction bases: 7. The V gene's germline CDR1 is SNHLY and CDR2 FYNNEI. The CDR3 is CASGGGTGYEQYF. The CDR3 DNA follows: TGTGCCAGCGGGGGGGGAACAGGCTACGAGCAGTACTTC.

CDR3 residues: CASSSSGALNTGELFF. CDR3 nucleotide sequence: TGTGCCAGCAGCTCTAGCGGGGCGCTGAACACCGGGGAGCTGTTTTTT. This sequence joins TRBV5-6 and TRBJ2-2, with 9 bases lining up with TRBD2. This CDR3 has 16 residues. Looked up from germline, CDR1 is SGHDT and CDR2 is YYEEEE. V was clipped by 3 bases and J by 1 base; unmatched bases: 4. Combining the CDR3 with reference TRBV5-6 and TRBJ2-2 gives the whole variable domain DAGVTQSPTHLIKTRGQQVTLRCSPKSGHDTVSWYQQALGQGPQFIFQYYEEEERQRGNFPDRFSGHQFPNYSSELNVNALLLGDSALYLCASSSSGALNTGELFFGEGSRLTVL.

The chain links TRBV6-6 to TRBJ2-1; 8 nucleotides match TRBD1. From germline, CDR1 is MNHNY and CDR2 SVGAGI (reference sequence). The length of the CDR3 is 16 residues. Trimming at V came to 6 bases and at J to 7 bases, leaving 14 bases not matched to a gene. The CDR3 DNA sequence: TGTGCCAGCAGCCAAGGACAGGGAATCGGGTGGAATGAGCAGTTCTTC. It is translated as CASSQGQGIGWNEQFF.

V gene TRBV18 combines with J gene TRBJ2-7; 9 bases are shared with TRBD1. Germline lookup yields CDR1 KGHSH and CDR2 LQKENI. Losses at the gene ends were 6 bases for V and 2 bases for J; bases not matched to a gene: 8. The CDR3 is made up of 15 amino acids. CDR3 sequence (DNA): TGTGCCAGCTCGCGAGGACAGGGGACACCCTACGAGCAGTACTTC. Translated, it gives CASSRGQGTPYEQYF.

The chain uses TRBV7-9 and TRBJ1-6; no reliable D call. The V end lost 1 base, the J end lost 5 bases, and 9 bases lay between the germline ends. The CDR3 is 15 residues long. From germline, CDR1 is SEHNR and CDR2 FQNEAQ (reference sequence). The CDR3 bases are TGTGCCAGCAGCTTAGATGCGGTTGATAATTCACCCCTCCACTTT. Translating it yields CASSLDAVDNSPLHF.

The gene calls are TRBV6-5 and TRBJ1-3; 8 bases line up with TRBD1. The germline gives CDR1 MNHEY, CDR2 SVGAGI. The CDR3 spans 15 residues. V shed 2 bases, J shed 8 bases, and the junction held 8 bases outside the gene matches. The CDR3 nucleotides read TGTGCCAGCAGTTACAGTGGACAGGGATGGGACACCATATATTTT. Encoded protein: CASSYSGQGWDTIYF.

This chain uses TRBV6-5 with TRBJ1-2; 7 nucleotides agree with TRBD1. The V gene end was trimmed by 6 bases and the J gene end by 4 bases; junction bases not matched to a gene: 5. Looked up from germline, CDR1 is MNHEY and CDR2 is SVGAGI. CDR3 length: 13 residues. The CDR3 sequence: CASSPGGSYGYTF. The CDR3 bases are TGTGCCAGCAGCCCAGGGGGAAGCTATGGCTACACCTTC.

The V call is TRBV3-1 (or the pseudogene TRBV3-2), the J call TRBJ2-7; possible D gene TRBD2, 7 bases. The CDR3 contains 16 residues. Germline V gives CDR1 LGHDT, CDR2 YNNKEL (reference sequence). With 4 bases removed from V and 4 bases from J, the gap between germline ends came to 20 bases. CDR3 bases: TGTGCCAGCAGCCCTTTTCAGGCGGGGGCGAGGTACGAGCAGTACTTC. As protein: CASSPFQAGARYEQYF.

J is TRBJ2-7 and V is TRBV27; 8 bases are a match to TRBD1. Trimming at V came to 5 bases and at J to 5 bases, leaving 8 bases not matched to a gene. The CDR3 sequence is 14 residues long. Germline V lookup: CDR1 MNHEY, CDR2 SMNVEV (reference sequence). The CDR3 sequence: CASSRTGITHEQYF. Here the CDR3 DNA reads TGTGCCAGCAGTCGGACAGGGATCACTCACGAGCAGTACTTC.

This clone has a single count. V usage is TRBV14 and J usage is TRBJ2-1; 8 nucleotides line up with TRBD1. The CDR3 sequence is 16 residues long. Germline V gene data show CDR1 as SGHDN and CDR2 as FVKESK. V gave up 4 bases and J gave up 3 bases; unmatched junction bases: 8. In DNA form, the CDR3 reads TGTGCCAGCAGCCGCCCCGGGACAGGAGACTACAATGAGCAGTTCTTC. Translation: CASSRPGTGDYNEQFF.

J is TRBJ1-1 and V is TRBV7-9; D call uncertain. The germline gives CDR1 SEHNR, CDR2 FQNEAQ (reference sequence). Trimming shortened V by 5 bases and J by 0 bases, and 10 bases separated the two germline ends. The CDR3 spans 14 residues. The CDR3 is CASSLWEVNTEAFF. The CDR3 DNA follows: TGTGCCAGCAGCCTTTGGGAGGTGAACACTGAAGCTTTCTTT.

This chain links TRBV18 with TRBJ1-2; a weak D match, TRBD1 (6 bases). The CDR3 covers 13 residues. The germline gives CDR1 KGHSH, CDR2 LQKENI. Trimming stripped 3 bases from V and 6 bases from J, with 11 bases between. In DNA form, the CDR3 reads TGTGCCAGCTCACCGAGGGGGGGAGATGGCTACACCTTC. Amino acid sequence: CASSPRGGDGYTF.

This chain uses TRBV6-5 with TRBJ2-7; 7 positions match TRBD1. CDR3 length: 15 residues. V lost 6 bases, J lost 0 bases, and 8 bases stayed unmatched. Per germline, CDR1 MNHEY and CDR2 SVGAGI. CDR3 nucleotides: TGTGCCAGCAGCCCGACAGGGTCCGGCTCCTACGAGCAGTACTTC. Translated, it gives CASSPTGSGSYEQYF.

The chain has TRBV11-2 and TRBJ1-2, with unresolved D. The germline V and J ends were trimmed by 1 base and 7 bases, with 7 bases remaining between them. Per the germline V gene, CDR1 is SGHAT and CDR2 is FQNNGV. This CDR3 region has 12 residues. CDR3 nucleotide sequence: TGTGCCAGCAGCTTAGGGGAGAGTGGCTACACCTTC. It is translated as CASSLGESGYTF.

Here the CDR3 reads CASSYSGTVIQPQHF. As DNA, the CDR3 is TGTGCCAGCAGTTACTCGGGGACAGTTATCCAGCCCCAGCATTTT. V gene TRBV6-6 combines with J gene TRBJ1-5, with 7 bases aligning to TRBD1. The CDR3 length is 15 residues. Germline CDR1 reads MNHNY; CDR2 reads SVGAGI (reference sequence). The ends lost 0 bases at V and 7 bases at J; junction bases unmatched: 6.

The rearrangement links TRBV5-4 to TRBJ1-5; 7 bases match TRBD1. The CDR3 has 13 residues. Germline V gene data show CDR1 as SGHNT and CDR2 as YYREEE (reference sequence). The ends lost 2 bases at V and 7 bases at J; junction bases unmatched: 3. The CDR3 here is CASSLQGRQPQHF. CDR3 DNA sequence: TGTGCCAGCAGCTTACAGGGGAGGCAGCCCCAGCATTTT.

This clone was counted a single time. This sequence joins TRBV7-3 and TRBJ2-3; 9 nucleotides line up with TRBD1. This CDR3 has 15 residues. The V segment lost 4 bases and the J segment 6 bases; nucleotides outside the gene matches: 8. The V gene's germline CDR1 is SGHTA and CDR2 FQGTGA. This chain's CDR3 is CASSSTGQGVDTQYF. DNA of the CDR3: TGTGCCAGCAGCTCCACGGGACAGGGAGTGGATACGCAGTATTTT.

This chain connects TRBV5-1 to TRBJ2-3; D perhaps matches TRBD1 (5 bases). CDR3 length: 13 residues. CDR1 is SGHRS and CDR2 is YFSETQ in the germline V gene. Trimming left V 0 bases short and J 10 bases short, with 12 bases between. In nucleotides, the CDR3 is TGCGCCAGCAGCTTGGCCCCAGGGAAGCCGCAGTATTTT. Its translation: CASSLAPGKPQYF.

The chain uses TRBV7-9 and TRBJ1-1; no clear D. The CDR3 is 11 amino acids. In germline, CDR1 is SEHNR, CDR2 FQNEAQ (reference sequence). The V gene lost 8 bases and the J gene lost 4 bases, with 8 bases spanning the gap. CDR3 sequence: CASVPSTEAFF. DNA for the CDR3: TGTGCCAGCGTCCCCAGCACTGAAGCTTTCTTT.

A note on this clone: The junction differs from germline at one of its ends, possibly a read error. The chain combines TRBV6-2 or TRBV6-3 with TRBJ1-2, with D possibly TRBD1 on 6 matching bases. The CDR3 is 17 residues long. Germline V gene sequence: CDR1 MNHEY, CDR2 SVGEGT. In nucleotides, the CDR3 is TGTGCCAGCAGTGACTCAAAACAGGGATTCATGGTCTATGGCTACACCTTC. This codes for CASSDSKQGFMVYGYTF.